This TCR beta chain was recovered during a study of shared clonotypes between healthy human individuals. Findings of the study overall: Generally, naive subsets (rather than memory subsets) showed larger estimated richness. Among a handful of donors, roughly 5.4% of naive CD4 clonotypes were found in common.

Worth noting for this clone: What it binds is unknown.

Germline lookup yields CDR1 MNHNS and CDR2 SASEGT. The V and J ends lost 6 bases and 4 bases, in that order; junction bases with no gene match: 5. The CDR3 is 14 amino acids. Authors' methods: For the immunoSEQ data, sequences were junction-only without quality scores, so filtering differed. The data were produced by immunoSEQ multiplex PCR, yet TCRdb's version contains in-frame clones alone and is incomplete. V, J and clone size are those of that table, while D and trimming were read from the DNA. This sample has about 1.5 million clones, with 95% to 99% found just once. The specimen was naive CD4+ T cells sorted from blood. Noted subset: CD45RA+ positively selected. The V and J genes are TRBV6-1 and TRBJ1-5, with 8 nucleotides matching TRBD1. The clonotype originates from a man aged 25 to 45 in good health. DNA for the CDR3: TGTGCCAGCAGCCCGGACAGGGCTAATCAGCCCCAGCATTTT. Translating gives CASSPDRANQPQHF.